This T cell receptor (beta chain) was documented in a study of T cell repertoires in cytomegalovirus infection. Study as a whole: Researchers turned to recently identified HLA-C-restricted CMV epitopes as well as well-studied HLA-B-restricted ones. Public TCR beta signature analysis indicated the presence of both CMV infection and matching HLA type. Study-wide results and caveats: CMV-specific TCR beta clonotypes restricted by HLA-C were the ones dominating the ex vivo response. Cumulative public TCR beta family frequency identified CMV carriers with the relevant HLA.

As concerns this clonotype: Its antigen is currently unknown.

The ends were cut back, 6 bases at V and 7 bases at J, with 16 bases in the middle. Germline V gene lookup returns CDR1 MNHEY and CDR2 SMNVEV (reference sequence). The CDR3 loop spans 14 amino acids. Using its own MiXCR run on the reads, TCRdb lists one record per CDR3 protein. Of about 770,000 distinct CDR3 sequences listed, about 27% are singletons. J is TRBJ2-1 and V is TRBV27, with unresolved D. The sequence was collected from a human donor in good health (CMV status not recorded). Some clones in this sample may be carry-over from other donors' samples. The material sequenced was cultured CD8+ T cells from PBMCs, taken from culture after CMV antigen stimulation. Here the CDR3 DNA reads TGTGCCAGCAGCCGTGTCCCCTGTGGGAATGAGCAGTTCTTC. Amino acids: CASSRVPCGNEQFF.